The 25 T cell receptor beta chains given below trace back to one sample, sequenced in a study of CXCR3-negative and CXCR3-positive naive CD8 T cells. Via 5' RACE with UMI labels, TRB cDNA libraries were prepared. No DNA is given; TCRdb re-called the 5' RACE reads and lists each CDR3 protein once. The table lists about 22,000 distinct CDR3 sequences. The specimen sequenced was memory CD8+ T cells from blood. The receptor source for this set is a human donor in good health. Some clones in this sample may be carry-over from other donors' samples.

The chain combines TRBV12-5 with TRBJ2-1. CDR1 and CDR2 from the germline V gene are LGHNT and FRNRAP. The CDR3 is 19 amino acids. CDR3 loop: CASGLVINDRQEENNEQFF.

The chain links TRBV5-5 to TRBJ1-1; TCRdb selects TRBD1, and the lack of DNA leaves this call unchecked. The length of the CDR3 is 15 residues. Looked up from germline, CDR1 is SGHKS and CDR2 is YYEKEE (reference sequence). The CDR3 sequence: CATQQGDRGLTEAFF.

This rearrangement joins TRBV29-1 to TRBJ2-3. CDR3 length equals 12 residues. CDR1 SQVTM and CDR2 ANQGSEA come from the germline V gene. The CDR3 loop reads CSAQSSEDTQYF.

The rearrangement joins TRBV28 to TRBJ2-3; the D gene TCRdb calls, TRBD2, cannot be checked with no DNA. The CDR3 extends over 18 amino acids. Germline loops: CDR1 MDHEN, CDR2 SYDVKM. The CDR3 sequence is CASRFLTSGGPGTDTQYF.

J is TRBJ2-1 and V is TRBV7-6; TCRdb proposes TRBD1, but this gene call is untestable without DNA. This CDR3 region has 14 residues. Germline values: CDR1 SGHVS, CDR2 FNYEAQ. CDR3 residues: CASSLQGAFNEQFF.

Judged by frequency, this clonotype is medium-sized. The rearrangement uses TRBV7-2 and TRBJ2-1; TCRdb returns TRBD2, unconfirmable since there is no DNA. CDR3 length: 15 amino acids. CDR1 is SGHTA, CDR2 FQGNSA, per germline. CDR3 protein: CASSPGLAGGNEQFF. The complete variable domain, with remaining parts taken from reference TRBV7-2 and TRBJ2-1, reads GAGVSQSPSNKVTEKGKDVELRCDPISGHTALYWYRQSLGQGLEFLIYFQGNSAPDKSGLPSDRFSAERTGGSVSTLTIQRTQQEDSAVYLCASSPGLAGGNEQFFGPGTRLTVL.

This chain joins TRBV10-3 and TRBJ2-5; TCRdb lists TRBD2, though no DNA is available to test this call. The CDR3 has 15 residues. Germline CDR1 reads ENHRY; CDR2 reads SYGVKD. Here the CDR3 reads CAISGLAGGQETQYF.

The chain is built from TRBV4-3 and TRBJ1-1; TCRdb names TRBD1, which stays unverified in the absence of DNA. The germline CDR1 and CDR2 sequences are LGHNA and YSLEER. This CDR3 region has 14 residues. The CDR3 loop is CASSQGRENTEAFF.

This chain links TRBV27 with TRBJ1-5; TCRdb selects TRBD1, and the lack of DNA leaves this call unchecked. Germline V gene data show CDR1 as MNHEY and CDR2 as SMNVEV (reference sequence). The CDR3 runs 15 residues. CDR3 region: CASSYTGGNNQPQHF.

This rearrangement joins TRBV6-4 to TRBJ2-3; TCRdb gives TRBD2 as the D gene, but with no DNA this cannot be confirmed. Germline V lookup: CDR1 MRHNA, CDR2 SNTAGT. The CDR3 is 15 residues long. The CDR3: CASSDSLAATDTQYF.

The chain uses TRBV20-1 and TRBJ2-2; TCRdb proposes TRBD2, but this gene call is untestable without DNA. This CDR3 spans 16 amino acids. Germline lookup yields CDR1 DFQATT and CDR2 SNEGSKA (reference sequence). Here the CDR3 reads CSARSSGGTNTGELFF.

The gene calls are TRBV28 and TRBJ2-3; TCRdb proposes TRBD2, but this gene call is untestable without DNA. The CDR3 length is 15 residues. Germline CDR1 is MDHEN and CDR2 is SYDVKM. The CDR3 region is CASSLGDLWADTQYF.

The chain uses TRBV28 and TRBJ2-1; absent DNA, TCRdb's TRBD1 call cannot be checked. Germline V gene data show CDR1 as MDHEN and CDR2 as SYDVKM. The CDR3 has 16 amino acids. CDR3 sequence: CASSLFQGLSYNEQFF.

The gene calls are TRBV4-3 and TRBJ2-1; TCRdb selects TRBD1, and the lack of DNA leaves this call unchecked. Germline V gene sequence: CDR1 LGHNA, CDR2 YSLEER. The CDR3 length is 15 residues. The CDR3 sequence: CASRPGTGAFNEQFF.

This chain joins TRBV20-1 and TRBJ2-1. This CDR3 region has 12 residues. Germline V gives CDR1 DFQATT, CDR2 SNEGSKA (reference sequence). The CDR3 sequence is CSAREREAEQFF.

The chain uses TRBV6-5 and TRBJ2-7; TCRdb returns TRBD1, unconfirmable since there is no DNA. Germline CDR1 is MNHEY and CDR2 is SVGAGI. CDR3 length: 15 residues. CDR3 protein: CASSLRDASSYEQYF.

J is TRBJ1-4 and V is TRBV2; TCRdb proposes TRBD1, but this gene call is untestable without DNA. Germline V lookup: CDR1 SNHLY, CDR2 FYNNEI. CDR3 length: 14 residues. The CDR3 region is CASSDYQGYEKLFF.

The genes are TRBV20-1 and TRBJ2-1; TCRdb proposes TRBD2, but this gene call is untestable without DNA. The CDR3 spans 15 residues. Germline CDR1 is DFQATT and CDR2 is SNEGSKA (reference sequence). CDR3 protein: CSARDQAGGYNEQFF.

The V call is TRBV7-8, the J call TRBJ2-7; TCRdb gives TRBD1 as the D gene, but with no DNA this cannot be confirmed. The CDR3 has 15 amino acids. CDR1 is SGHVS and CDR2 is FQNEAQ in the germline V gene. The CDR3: CASAPKQGFSYEQYF. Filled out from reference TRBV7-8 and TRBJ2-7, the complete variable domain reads GAGVSQSPRYKVAKRGQDVALRCDPISGHVSLFWYQQALGQGPEFLTYFQNEAQLDKSGLPSDRFFAERPEGSVSTLKIQRTQQEDSAVYLCASAPKQGFSYEQYFGPGTRLTVT.

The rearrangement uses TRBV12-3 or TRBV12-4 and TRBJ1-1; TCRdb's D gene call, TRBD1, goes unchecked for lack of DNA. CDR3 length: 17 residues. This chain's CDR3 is CASSLGVTWGQGAEAFF.

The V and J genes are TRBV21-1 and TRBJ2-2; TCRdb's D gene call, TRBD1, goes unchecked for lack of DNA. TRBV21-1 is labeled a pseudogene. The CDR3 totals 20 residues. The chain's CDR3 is CASSNLPGQPKVGNTGELFF.

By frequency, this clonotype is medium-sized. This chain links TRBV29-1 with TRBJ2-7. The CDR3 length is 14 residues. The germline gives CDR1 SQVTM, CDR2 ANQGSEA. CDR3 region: CSVEDPYRAYEQYF.

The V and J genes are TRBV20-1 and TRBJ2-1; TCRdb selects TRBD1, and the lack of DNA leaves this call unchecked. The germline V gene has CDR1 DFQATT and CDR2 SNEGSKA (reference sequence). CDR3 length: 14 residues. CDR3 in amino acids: CSGVGQNSYNEQFF.

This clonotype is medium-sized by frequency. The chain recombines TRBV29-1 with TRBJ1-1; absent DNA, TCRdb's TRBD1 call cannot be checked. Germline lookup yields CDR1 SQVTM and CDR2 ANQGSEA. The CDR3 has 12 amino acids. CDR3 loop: CSVSKDSSEAFF.

This CDR3 reads CASSYSIGSTGELFF. The rearrangement links TRBV6-2 or TRBV6-3 to TRBJ2-2. CDR3 length: 15 amino acids. Germline V gene lookup returns CDR1 MNHEY and CDR2 SVGEGT.